These 9 T cell receptor beta chains were all obtained from the same sample, sequenced in a study of blood T cell repertoires in COVID-19. Here immunoSEQ multiplex PCR was the method, and the copy in TCRdb shows in-frame clones only, minus some. This sample has around 310,000 clones, with 75% to 90% found just once. The sequenced material came from PBMCs or T cells enriched from blood (not recorded which). The receptor set was obtained from a man aged 30 to 39 who had recovered from COVID-19.

V gene TRBV5-4 combines with J gene TRBJ2-7; 9 nucleotides line up with TRBD2. Per germline, CDR1 SGHNT and CDR2 YYREEE (reference sequence). This CDR3 has 15 residues. Trimming at V came to 0 bases and at J to 0 bases, leaving 1 base not matched to a gene. The CDR3 protein is CASSLASGVSYEQYF. The CDR3 DNA reads TGTGCCAGCAGCTTGGCTAGCGGGGTCTCCTACGAGCAGTACTTC.

The J gene is TRBJ1-2, the V gene TRBV5-1; 12 positions match TRBD1. In germline, CDR1 is SGHRS, CDR2 YFSETQ. The CDR3 extends over 17 amino acids. V lost 3 bases, J lost 8 bases, and 14 bases stayed unmatched. Here the CDR3 DNA reads TGCGCCAGCAGCTCGCTCCGGGTGGGACAGGGGGCGCGGGGCTACACCTTC. This sequence encodes CASSSLRVGQGARGYTF. Together with reference TRBV5-1 and TRBJ1-2, the CDR3 gives the full variable domain: KAGVTQTPRYLIKTRGQQVTLSCSPISGHRSVSWYQQTPGQGLQFLFEYFSETQRNKGNFPGRFSGRQFSNSRSEMNVSTLELGDSALYLCASSSLRVGQGARGYTFGSGTRLTVV.

The chain employs TRBV11-3 and TRBJ2-3, with D possibly matching TRBD2 (6 bases). V lost 0 bases, J lost 5 bases, and 15 bases lay in between. The length of the CDR3 is 16 residues. The V gene's germline CDR1 is SGHNT and CDR2 YENEEA. The CDR3 protein is CASSLDGGPGLDTQYF. DNA for the CDR3: TGTGCCAGCAGCTTAGACGGGGGACCTGGGTTAGATACGCAGTATTTT.

V usage is TRBV28 and J usage is TRBJ2-7; 9 nucleotides match TRBD1. Germline values: CDR1 MDHEN, CDR2 SYDVKM. Unmatched junction bases numbered 7, after V lost 3 bases and J lost 1 base. The CDR3 spans 16 residues. CDR3 in DNA: TGTGCCAGCAGTTTCCGCGACAGGGGGAGGTCCTACGAGCAGTACTTC. This translates into CASSFRDRGRSYEQYF. The whole variable domain, remainder taken from reference TRBV28 and TRBJ2-7, is DVKVTQSSRYLVKRTGEKVFLECVQDMDHENMFWYRQDPGLGLRLIYFSYDVKMKEKGDIPEGYSVSREKKERFSLILESASTNQTSMYLCASSFRDRGRSYEQYFGPGTRLTVT.

This sequence joins TRBV5-1 and TRBJ2-7; possible D gene TRBD2, 6 bases. The V and J ends lost 1 base and 3 bases respectively, with 11 bases between them. Germline V lookup: CDR1 SGHRS, CDR2 YFSETQ. The CDR3 consists of 14 residues. The CDR3 DNA reads TGCGCCAGCAGCTTGTCCGGAGGGGTCTACGAGCAGTACTTC. It codes for CASSLSGGVYEQYF.

This chain connects TRBV6-5 to TRBJ2-7, with 7 positions matching TRBD2. This CDR3 is 15 amino acids long. Germline assignment: CDR1 MNHEY and CDR2 SVGAGI. The V gene end was trimmed by 6 bases and the J gene end by 3 bases; junction bases not matched to a gene: 11. The CDR3 sequence is CASRSTSSGIYEQYF. The CDR3 nucleotides are TGTGCCAGCAGGTCGACTAGCTCCGGCATCTACGAGCAGTACTTC.

This clone was seen a few times. The chain employs TRBV2 and TRBJ1-2, with TRBD1 matching 9 bases. CDR1 and CDR2 (germline): SNHLY, FYNNEI. Trimming at V came to 8 bases and at J to 4 bases, leaving 5 bases not matched to a gene. The CDR3 has 13 residues. The CDR3 nucleotides are TGTGCCAGCTACAAGACAGGGGGCTATGGCTACACCTTC. As protein: CASYKTGGYGYTF.

V and J are TRBV27 and TRBJ2-5; no definite D call. CDR1 is MNHEY, CDR2 SMNVEV, per germline (reference sequence). The CDR3 runs 15 residues. The V end was cut by 5 bases, the J end by 4 bases, with 17 bases between. CDR3 sequence (DNA): TGTGCCAGCAGTCCCCCAGACTCACCCTCAGAGACCCAGTACTTC. The encoded protein is CASSPPDSPSETQYF.

The rearrangement links TRBV25-1 to TRBJ1-1, with 7 bases aligning to TRBD1. V lost 5 bases to trimming and J lost 3 bases; unmatched junction nucleotides: 9. This CDR3 is built from 15 residues. Germline V CDR1 and CDR2: MGHDK, SYGVNS. The DNA of the CDR3 is TGTGCCAGCAGTCCGACGACAGGGCAGGACACTGAAGCTTTCTTT. Translating it yields CASSPTTGQDTEAFF.